The rows below give T cell receptor beta chains drawn from one sample of a study of cytomegalovirus exposure and HLA in healthy donors. TCRdb's copy holds only in-frame clones and misses some; the assay was immunoSEQ multiplex PCR. The sample carries 33,000 or so clones, roughly 90% recorded once. Source material: PBMCs. Source of these receptors: a woman between 18 and 30 years old in good health and CMV-seronegative. Each CDR3 is given without its conserved first and last residue. The D gene is left open where the match is weak.

TRBD1 TRBJ1-2 TRBV9 ASSGQGDNYGYT
NA TRBJ2-5 TRBV6-1 ASSEASWGSGQETQY
TRBD2 TRBJ2-7 TRBV27 ASRPGLAGEEQY
NA TRBJ2-4 TRBV10-3 AISENWGSGGKNIQY
NA TRBJ1-2 TRBV6-1 ASSEPVHYGYT
TRBD2 TRBJ2-1 TRBV2 AGQTGTSVEQF
TRBD1 TRBJ2-2 TRBV28 ASSFRGTGELF
TRBD1 TRBJ2-1 TRBV4-3 ASSQDLPGTGNYNEQF
NA TRBJ2-6 TRBV7-9 ASSFLRRGANVLT
NA TRBJ1-1 TRBV29-1 SSYRGTEAF
NA TRBJ2-3 TRBV13 ASSPQSTDTQY
TRBD1 TRBJ2-7 TRBV14 ASSHLRNRGLYEQY
TRBD2 TRBJ2-7 TRBV4-1 ASSQDRARAGFEQY
NA TRBJ1-4 TRBV28 ASSLSREKLF
NA TRBJ2-7 TRBV28 ASSFDRSPYEQY
TRBD1 TRBJ1-2 TRBV6-5 ASSRQGGGYT
NA TRBJ2-5 TRBV19 ASSNRSGLRGKTQY
TRBD2 TRBJ2-3 TRBV7-3 ASSLKGGRADTQY
NA TRBJ1-2 TRBV14 ASSPSRSYGYT
TRBD2 TRBJ2-7 TRBV28 ASSPHTSGFAYEQY
TRBD1 TRBJ2-3 TRBV29-1 SVAGGGQGEGSKDTQY
NA TRBJ1-4 TRBV5-4 ASSSRGAVNEKLF
TRBD1 TRBJ2-7 TRBV6-4 ASSEHRDRGHEQY
TRBD1 TRBJ2-7 TRBV5-1 ASSLAGQASYEQY
NA TRBJ1-1 TRBV2 ASSEWSGLSFTEAF
TRBD2 TRBJ2-1 TRBV6-5 AIKREGRNEQF
TRBD1 TRBJ1-3 TRBV5-4 ASSRDRVGPGNTIY
NA TRBJ2-3 TRBV28 ASKVGGTGSLTDTQY
NA TRBJ1-4 TRBV7-2 ASSLDRTNEKLF
NA TRBJ1-1 TRBV5-1 ASSLAPGDNTEAF
NA TRBJ2-1 TRBV4-3 ASSLGWGRSGEQF
NA TRBJ1-3 TRBV13 ASSPRTEIGLGNTIY
TRBD1 TRBJ2-5 TRBV7-9 SSSYGTVQETQY
TRBD1 TRBJ1-1 TRBV7-9 ASSFPAGTGTVSAEAF
TRBD2 TRBJ2-5 TRBV9 ASSGTSFQETQY
NA TRBJ2-3 TRBV5-4 ASSLGNQGTRDTQY
TRBD1 TRBJ1-3 TRBV19 ASSGQTGTGNTIY
TRBD1 TRBJ2-7 TRBV4-2 ASSQAPHRGSYEQY
NA TRBJ1-1 TRBV27 ASSLSTTQNTEAF
NA TRBJ2-7 TRBV7-6 ASSRNQGSSYEQY
TRBD1 TRBJ1-2 TRBV6-5 ASSYLTGGGGGYT
NA TRBJ2-7 TRBV6-5 ASSLGDRGYEQY
TRBD1 TRBJ2-5 TRBV19 ASTRDSKETQY
TRBD2 TRBJ2-1 TRBV27 ASSFLLRGLAGGVGNEQF
NA TRBJ2-1 TRBV9 ASGAAYNEQF
NA TRBJ2-2 TRBV4-1 ASSRMPTALDGELF
NA TRBJ2-7 TRBV4-3 ASSQGLRYEQY
NA TRBJ2-5 TRBV5-1 ASSRRQPQETQY
TRBD2 TRBJ2-3 TRBV7-3 ASSFSGGGDTQY
TRBD1 TRBJ2-4 TRBV29-1 SVEVRDSPGNIQY
TRBD1 TRBJ2-7 TRBV6-6 ASSYDRGAYEQY
NA TRBJ2-3 TRBV19 ATQIRSSGTDTQY
NA TRBJ1-6 TRBV30 AWSEGGGSPLH
NA TRBJ1-1 TRBV19 ASSIGPGNTEAF
NA TRBJ2-1 TRBV30 AWTGRGGLNEQF